Shown below are 8 T cell receptor beta chains from a single sample sequenced in a study of shared clonotypes between healthy human individuals (dated by TCRdb to the early 2020s). The library relied on the immunoSEQ multiplex PCR assay. As stored in TCRdb, this immuneACCESS dataset retains in-frame rearrangements with V and J assigned. A fraction of the clones does not appear; measured against another copy, unresolved V genes explain less than half of the discrepancy, and the remainder lacks a known reason. This sample holds some 2,000,000 clones; roughly 94% were observed only once. The biggest ten clones account for roughly 1% of the sample. CD8 naive samples consisted of CD45RO-negative cells that were positively selected for CCR7, yielding a CD45RA+CCR7+ population without TemRA cells. Material for sequencing was naive CD8+ T cells sorted from blood. In light of the paper, this sample's cell subset or site label describes: CD45RA+CCR7+. These receptors came from a man between 18 and 29 years old in good health.

The rearrangement uses TRBV5-1 and TRBJ1-2; the D gene is possibly TRBD1 (5 bases). Trimming removed 4 bases at V and 5 bases at J, with 15 bases between. Germline V gene lookup returns CDR1 SGHRS and CDR2 YFSETQ. This CDR3 has 14 amino acids. The DNA of the CDR3 is TGCGCCAGCAGCGCTACAGACAGTCGGTATGGCTACACCTTC. This sequence encodes CASSATDSRYGYTF.

In the case of this clone: Sequence at one end of the junction differs from germline and may be a read error. The chain joins TRBV7-7 to TRBJ2-1; possible D gene TRBD2, 5 bases. Germline V gives CDR1 SSHAT, CDR2 FNYEAQ (reference sequence). CDR3 length equals 13 residues. The CDR3 nucleotides read TGTGCTAGCAGCGAGGACTGGGACAATGAGCAGTTCTTC. Amino acids: CASSEDWDNEQFF.

V and J are TRBV11-2 and TRBJ2-7; D gene unclear. The CDR3 consists of 11 residues. V gave up 1 base and J gave up 7 bases, with 5 bases separating them. The germline gives CDR1 SGHAT, CDR2 FQNNGV. CDR3 protein: CASSLGQEQYF. CDR3 nucleotide sequence: TGTGCCAGCAGCTTAGGGCAGGAGCAGTACTTC.

The V call is TRBV9, the J call TRBJ2-2, with D uncertain. V lost 4 bases and J 6 bases, leaving 16 bases between the germline ends. Germline CDR1 reads SGDLS; CDR2 reads YYNGEE. The length of the CDR3 is 15 residues. CDR3 coding DNA: TGTGCCAGCAGCTCAGACACCTCCACCCCCGGGGAGCTGTTTTTT. Translation gives CASSSDTSTPGELFF.

The CDR3 bases are TGCAGCGTTGAAGGCGGGGGCGCATCCTACGAGCAGTACTTC. Translation: CSVEGGGASYEQYF. The chain carries TRBV29-1 and TRBJ2-7, with D possibly being TRBD2 (7 bases). CDR3 length: 14 residues. Germline V gene lookup returns CDR1 SQVTM and CDR2 ANQGSEA. The germline V and J ends were trimmed by 1 base and 1 base, with 11 bases remaining between them.

The V gene is TRBV10-2, the J gene TRBJ1-5, with D hard to call. Per germline, CDR1 WSHSY and CDR2 SAAADI. V lost 11 bases, J lost 2 bases, and 13 bases lay in between. This CDR3 is built from 13 residues. CDR3 protein: CAWWVAGNQPQHF. In DNA form, the CDR3 reads TGCGCCTGGTGGGTTGCCGGCAATCAGCCCCAGCATTTT.

On this clone: One junction end does not reproduce the germline sequence, and a read error may be involved. This chain connects TRBV7-7 to TRBJ2-1, with D hard to call. Germline-derived CDR1 and CDR2 are SSHAT and FNYEAQ (reference sequence). This CDR3 has 15 amino acids. The CDR3 here is CASSPGPSSYNEQFF. As DNA, the CDR3 is TGTGCTAGCAGCCCTGGCCCGAGCTCCTACAATGAGCAGTTCTTC.

The rearrangement joins TRBV7-9 to TRBJ2-2; 7 bases fit TRBD1. With V trimmed by 2 bases and J by 4 bases, 10 bases remained unmatched. The CDR3 runs 17 residues. The germline gives CDR1 SEHNR, CDR2 FQNEAQ (reference sequence). In DNA, the CDR3 is TGTGCCAGCAGCTTATTCAGTAACAGGGGCGGCACCGGGGAGCTGTTTTTT. Encoded protein: CASSLFSNRGGTGELFF.